This TCR beta chain was recovered during a study of radiotherapy plus CTLA-4 blockade in lung cancer. Study at large: For around 18% of patients, objective responses occurred, and around 31% had disease control.

Findings of the study overall: With interferon-beta, early dynamics of blood T cell clones were reported to best predict response.

Each patient with chemo-refractory metastatic non-small-cell lung cancer was treated with focal radiation plus CTLA-4 blockade using ipilimumab. Sequenced by immunoSEQ multiplex PCR; TCRdb stores in-frame clones only, minus some. Here the sample spans 48,000 or so clones, around four fifths being singletons. A remark on this clone: Its cognate antigen is unknown.

From germline, CDR1 is SGDLS and CDR2 YYNGEE. This CDR3 region has 16 residues. Trimming shortened V by 1 base and J by 0 bases, and 11 bases separated the two germline ends. Sequenced here: peripheral blood, sampled from a patient treated with radiotherapy plus ipilimumab. V and J are TRBV9 and TRBJ2-1; D not resolved. The receptor's source is a human donor with non-small cell lung cancer whose response to radiotherapy plus ipilimumab could not be evaluated. CDR3 residues: CASSVWPESSYNEQFF. In nucleotides, the CDR3 is TGTGCCAGCAGCGTATGGCCGGAGAGCTCCTACAATGAGCAGTTCTTC. Together with reference TRBV9 and TRBJ2-1, the CDR3 gives the full variable domain: DSGVTQTPKHLITATGQRVTLRCSPRSGDLSVYWYQQSLDQGLQFLIQYYNGEERAKGNILERFSAQQFPDLHSELNLSSLELGDSALYFCASSVWPESSYNEQFFGPGTRLTVL.